This TCR beta chain was identified during a study of early T cells in non-severe SARS-CoV-2 infection. TCRdb redid the calling of the 5' RACE reads with MiXCR, one entry per CDR3 protein. The sample holds roughly 81,000 distinct CDR3 sequences, approximately 6% seen once. CDR1 is LNHNV and CDR2 is YYDKDF in the germline V gene (reference sequence). This CDR3 has 15 residues. The V and J ends lost 5 bases and 3 bases, in that order; junction bases with no gene match: 4. Sequencing input: whole blood. The origin of this receptor is an adult who was a healthcare worker with PCR-confirmed SARS-CoV-2 infection or an uninfected control (not recorded which). V is TRBV15 and J is TRBJ2-1, with 10 positions matching TRBD1. The CDR3 loop is CATSQDRGDYNEQFF. CDR3 bases: TGTGCCACCAGCCAGGACAGGGGGGACTACAATGAGCAGTTCTTC. Looking up the rest from reference TRBV15 and TRBJ2-1 gives the full variable domain: DAMVIQNPRYQVTQFGKPVTLSCSQTLNHNVMYWYQQKSSQAPKLLFHYYDKDFNNEADTPDNFQSRRPNTSFCFLDIRSPGLGDTAMYLCATSQDRGDYNEQFFGPGTRLTVL.